A selection of T cell receptor beta chains follows, all from one sample in a study of blood T cell repertoires in COVID-19. Sequencing was performed with immunoSEQ multiplex PCR; in TCRdb, only in-frame clones are kept and a portion is missing. In the table there are about 210,000 clones, more than 70% of which are singletons. The sample was peripheral blood. The receptors come from a man aged 18 to 29 with active or convalescent COVID-19. Both conserved end residues are part of each CDR3. The D gene is left open where the match is weak. Expanded clones get a size class; other rows say once, few or many, or leave the size out.

d_gene | j_gene | abundance | v_gene | CDR3aa | CDR3nt
- | TRBJ2-6 | - | TRBV3-1/TRBV3-2 | CASNLAAGLGGPRSGANVLTF | TGTGCCAGCAACCTTGCCGCCGGTCTGGGGGGACCGCGCTCTGGGGCCAACGTCCTGACTTTC
- | TRBJ2-7 | - | TRBV6-5 | CASRLGQGFYEQYF | TGTGCCAGCAGACTGGGACAAGGGTTTTACGAGCAGTACTTC
TRBD1 | TRBJ1-4 | - | TRBV11-2 | CASSLDRQGSEKLFF | TGTGCCAGCAGCTTAGATCGACAGGGGAGCGAAAAACTGTTTTTT
TRBD1 | TRBJ2-7 | few | TRBV5-1 | CASSADERTGYYEQYF | TGCGCCAGCAGCGCGGACGAGCGGACAGGGTACTACGAGCAGTACTTC
- | TRBJ1-3 | - | TRBV25-1 | CASGQGQNLNTIYF | TGTGCCAGCGGGCAGGGGCAGAACCTAAACACCATATATTTT
- | TRBJ1-1 | - | TRBV27 | CASSLWSRGNTEAFF | TGTGCCAGCAGTTTATGGAGCAGGGGGAACACTGAAGCTTTCTTT
TRBD1 | TRBJ1-1 | - | TRBV7-2 | CASSLEWVGQGNTEAFF | TGTGCCAGCAGCTTAGAATGGGTGGGACAGGGAAACACTGAAGCTTTCTTT
TRBD2 | TRBJ2-3 | - | TRBV7-9 | CASSQPLLGLAGGRHTQYF | TGTGCCAGCAGCCAGCCCCTATTGGGACTAGCGGGGGGGCGTCATACGCAGTATTTT
TRBD1 | TRBJ2-6 | - | TRBV7-8 | CASPGQPGGGANVLTF | TGTGCCAGCCCGGGACAGCCCGGTGGTGGGGCCAACGTCCTGACTTTC
TRBD1 | TRBJ2-3 | - | TRBV5-1 | CASSLGTGGGFWKNGDTQYF | TGCGCCAGCAGCTTGGGGACAGGCGGTGGATTTTGGAAGAATGGAGATACGCAGTATTTT
- | TRBJ2-2 | once | TRBV6-5 | CASSYSPNGELFF | TGTGCCAGCAGTTACTCCCCCAACGGGGAGCTGTTTTTT
- | TRBJ1-1 | - | TRBV6-5 | CASSLNRAGNTEAFF | TGTGCCAGCAGCTTGAACAGGGCGGGGAACACTGAAGCTTTCTTT
TRBD1 | TRBJ1-3 | - | TRBV30 | CAWSGGQGRSGNTIYF | TGTGCCTGGAGTGGAGGACAGGGTCGATCTGGAAACACCATATATTTT
- | TRBJ1-2 | - | TRBV12-5 | CASDGGVINYGYTF | TGTGCTAGTGACGGCGGGGTGATTAACTATGGCTACACCTTC
- | TRBJ2-2 | - | TRBV25-1 | CASSHPQGSTGELFF | TGTGCCAGCAGCCATCCCCAGGGGAGCACCGGGGAGCTGTTTTTT
TRBD1 | TRBJ2-7 | - | TRBV6-5 | CASSRTGGGSEQYF | TGTGCCAGCAGTAGGACAGGGGGAGGAAGCGAGCAGTACTTC
- | TRBJ2-2 | - | TRBV24-1 | CATSDPNDRNTGELFF | TGTGCCACCAGTGATCCTAACGACAGAAACACCGGGGAGCTGTTTTTT
- | TRBJ1-1 | - | TRBV6-2/TRBV6-3 | CASSYYREVNTEAFF | TGTGCCAGCAGTTACTATCGGGAAGTGAACACTGAAGCTTTCTTT
- | TRBJ2-7 | - | TRBV21-1 | CASSDGLAGGEQYF | TGTGCCAGCAGCGACGGACTAGCGGGGGGCGAGCAGTACTTC
TRBD1 | TRBJ2-7 | - | TRBV2 | CASSRGTGFYEQYF | TGTGCCAGCAGTCGCGGGACAGGGTTCTACGAGCAGTACTTC
TRBD2 | TRBJ2-1 | - | TRBV9 | CASSGSSGGSNEQFF | TGTGCCAGCAGCGGTTCTAGCGGGGGAAGCAATGAGCAGTTCTTC
- | TRBJ2-1 | - | TRBV27 | CHTRGGYNEQFF | TGCCACACTCGGGGAGGCTACAATGAGCAGTTCTTC
TRBD2 | TRBJ2-1 | - | TRBV5-4 | CASSLGGGSSYNEQFF | TGTGCCAGCAGCTTGGGGGGCGGGAGCTCCTACAATGAGCAGTTCTTC
TRBD1 | TRBJ2-3 | - | TRBV11-2 | CASSSRQGESGASDTQYF | TGTGCCAGCAGCTCCCGACAGGGGGAGTCGGGAGCGTCAGATACGCAGTATTTT
TRBD1 | TRBJ2-7 | - | TRBV5-1 | CASSRPVLTGGRAAVSYEQYF | TGCGCCAGCAGCCGCCCAGTCCTGACAGGGGGAAGGGCCGCAGTGTCCTACGAGCAGTACTTC
TRBD1 | TRBJ1-5 | - | TRBV6-6 | CASSSRQGFQPQHF | TGTGCCAGCAGTTCGAGACAGGGCTTTCAGCCCCAGCATTTT
- | TRBJ2-1 | - | TRBV27 | CASSPKAAYLYNEQFF | TGTGCCAGCAGTCCCAAAGCGGCCTACCTTTACAATGAGCAGTTCTTC
TRBD2 | TRBJ2-7 | - | TRBV6-5 | CANKRPSGLYEQYF | TGTGCCAATAAGCGGCCTAGCGGGCTCTACGAGCAGTACTTC
- | TRBJ2-5 | - | TRBV6-6 | CASSYSRQAETQYF | TGTGCCAGCAGTTACTCGAGACAAGCAGAGACCCAGTACTTC
TRBD2 | TRBJ2-3 | - | TRBV25-1 | CASSEGSGGSTDTQYF | TGTGCCAGCAGTGAAGGTAGCGGGGGTAGCACAGATACGCAGTATTTT
- | TRBJ1-5 | - | TRBV7-9 | CASSLAGSSNQPQHF | TGTGCCAGCAGCTTAGCCGGGAGTAGCAATCAGCCCCAGCATTTT
TRBD2 | TRBJ2-3 | - | TRBV11-2 | CASSLTSGSAIDTQYF | TGTGCCAGCAGCTTAACGAGCGGGAGTGCGATTGATACGCAGTATTTT
- | TRBJ1-6 | - | TRBV28 | CASRLGGDSYNSPLHF | TGTGCCAGCCGACTTGGGGGGGATTCCTATAATTCACCCCTCCACTTT
- | TRBJ1-5 | - | TRBV2 | CASSTGQYNQPQHF | TGTGCCAGCAGTACAGGACAGTACAATCAGCCCCAGCATTTT
TRBD2 | TRBJ2-3 | - | TRBV4-3 | CASSQEYGGSDTQYF | TGCGCCAGCAGCCAAGAGTACGGGGGGTCAGATACGCAGTATTTT
- | TRBJ1-2 | - | TRBV10-3 | CAIVRGEEGGYTF | TGTGCCATCGTCCGGGGGGAAGAGGGTGGCTACACCTTC
- | TRBJ2-5 | - | TRBV6-5 | CASSPPTGWETQYF | TGTGCCAGCAGTCCACCAACAGGGTGGGAGACCCAGTACTTC
TRBD1 | TRBJ1-6 | - | TRBV7-9 | CASSLDGTGDSPLHF | TGTGCCAGCAGCTTAGACGGGACAGGGGATTCACCCCTCCACTTT
TRBD1 | TRBJ1-1 | few | TRBV5-1 | CASSIGTALGAEAFF | TGCGCCAGCAGCATCGGGACAGCTCTAGGGGCTGAAGCTTTCTTT
- | TRBJ2-3 | - | TRBV7-2 | CASSLALGDTQYF | TGTGCCAGCAGCTTAGCGCTCGGAGATACGCAGTATTTT
- | TRBJ1-5 | - | TRBV19 | CASSERVVNQPQHF | TGTGCCAGTAGTGAGAGGGTCGTTAATCAGCCCCAGCATTTT